The next 3 T cell receptor beta chains were all read from a single sample in a study of T cells in Graves' hyperthyroidism and ophthalmopathy. RNA transcripts served as the template for amplifying TCR beta CDR3 regions. The HTBI primer set served for first-round RT-PCR of the TCR CDR3. TCRdb re-called the multiplex PCR reads with MiXCR, one entry per CDR3 protein. The data show 300,000 to 400,000 distinct CDR3 sequences, roughly 13% seen once. Sequenced input: blood. All receptors come from a woman younger than 30 with Graves' hyperthyroidism.

The gene calls are TRBV10-3 and TRBJ1-5, with 7 nucleotides matching TRBD1. The CDR3 consists of 14 residues. V was clipped by 8 bases and J by 4 bases; unmatched bases: 8. Germline lookup yields CDR1 ENHRY and CDR2 SYGVKD. The chain's CDR3 is CAIAAGTDNQPQHF. The CDR3 bases are TGTGCCATCGCCGCCGGGACAGATAATCAGCCCCAGCATTTT.

The sample holds a few counts of this clonotype. The DNA of the CDR3 is TGCAGTGCCAGATCGCGGGGGGCCGACGCCTACGAGCAGTACTTC. This sequence encodes CSARSRGADAYEQYF. The chain employs TRBV20-1 and TRBJ2-7; the match to TRBD2 covers 8 bases. This CDR3 comprises 15 residues. J was trimmed by 2 bases and V by 6 bases; bases with no gene match: 12. Germline V gene sequence: CDR1 DFQATT, CDR2 SNEGSKA (reference sequence).

This chain links TRBV9 with TRBJ2-5; D unclear. The CDR3 runs to 14 residues. Germline CDR1 is SGDLS and CDR2 is YYNGEE. V was clipped by 0 bases and J by 2 bases, with 8 bases between them. The CDR3 sequence is CASSVDPGQETQYF. DNA of the CDR3: TGTGCCAGCAGCGTAGATCCCGGACAAGAGACCCAGTACTTC.